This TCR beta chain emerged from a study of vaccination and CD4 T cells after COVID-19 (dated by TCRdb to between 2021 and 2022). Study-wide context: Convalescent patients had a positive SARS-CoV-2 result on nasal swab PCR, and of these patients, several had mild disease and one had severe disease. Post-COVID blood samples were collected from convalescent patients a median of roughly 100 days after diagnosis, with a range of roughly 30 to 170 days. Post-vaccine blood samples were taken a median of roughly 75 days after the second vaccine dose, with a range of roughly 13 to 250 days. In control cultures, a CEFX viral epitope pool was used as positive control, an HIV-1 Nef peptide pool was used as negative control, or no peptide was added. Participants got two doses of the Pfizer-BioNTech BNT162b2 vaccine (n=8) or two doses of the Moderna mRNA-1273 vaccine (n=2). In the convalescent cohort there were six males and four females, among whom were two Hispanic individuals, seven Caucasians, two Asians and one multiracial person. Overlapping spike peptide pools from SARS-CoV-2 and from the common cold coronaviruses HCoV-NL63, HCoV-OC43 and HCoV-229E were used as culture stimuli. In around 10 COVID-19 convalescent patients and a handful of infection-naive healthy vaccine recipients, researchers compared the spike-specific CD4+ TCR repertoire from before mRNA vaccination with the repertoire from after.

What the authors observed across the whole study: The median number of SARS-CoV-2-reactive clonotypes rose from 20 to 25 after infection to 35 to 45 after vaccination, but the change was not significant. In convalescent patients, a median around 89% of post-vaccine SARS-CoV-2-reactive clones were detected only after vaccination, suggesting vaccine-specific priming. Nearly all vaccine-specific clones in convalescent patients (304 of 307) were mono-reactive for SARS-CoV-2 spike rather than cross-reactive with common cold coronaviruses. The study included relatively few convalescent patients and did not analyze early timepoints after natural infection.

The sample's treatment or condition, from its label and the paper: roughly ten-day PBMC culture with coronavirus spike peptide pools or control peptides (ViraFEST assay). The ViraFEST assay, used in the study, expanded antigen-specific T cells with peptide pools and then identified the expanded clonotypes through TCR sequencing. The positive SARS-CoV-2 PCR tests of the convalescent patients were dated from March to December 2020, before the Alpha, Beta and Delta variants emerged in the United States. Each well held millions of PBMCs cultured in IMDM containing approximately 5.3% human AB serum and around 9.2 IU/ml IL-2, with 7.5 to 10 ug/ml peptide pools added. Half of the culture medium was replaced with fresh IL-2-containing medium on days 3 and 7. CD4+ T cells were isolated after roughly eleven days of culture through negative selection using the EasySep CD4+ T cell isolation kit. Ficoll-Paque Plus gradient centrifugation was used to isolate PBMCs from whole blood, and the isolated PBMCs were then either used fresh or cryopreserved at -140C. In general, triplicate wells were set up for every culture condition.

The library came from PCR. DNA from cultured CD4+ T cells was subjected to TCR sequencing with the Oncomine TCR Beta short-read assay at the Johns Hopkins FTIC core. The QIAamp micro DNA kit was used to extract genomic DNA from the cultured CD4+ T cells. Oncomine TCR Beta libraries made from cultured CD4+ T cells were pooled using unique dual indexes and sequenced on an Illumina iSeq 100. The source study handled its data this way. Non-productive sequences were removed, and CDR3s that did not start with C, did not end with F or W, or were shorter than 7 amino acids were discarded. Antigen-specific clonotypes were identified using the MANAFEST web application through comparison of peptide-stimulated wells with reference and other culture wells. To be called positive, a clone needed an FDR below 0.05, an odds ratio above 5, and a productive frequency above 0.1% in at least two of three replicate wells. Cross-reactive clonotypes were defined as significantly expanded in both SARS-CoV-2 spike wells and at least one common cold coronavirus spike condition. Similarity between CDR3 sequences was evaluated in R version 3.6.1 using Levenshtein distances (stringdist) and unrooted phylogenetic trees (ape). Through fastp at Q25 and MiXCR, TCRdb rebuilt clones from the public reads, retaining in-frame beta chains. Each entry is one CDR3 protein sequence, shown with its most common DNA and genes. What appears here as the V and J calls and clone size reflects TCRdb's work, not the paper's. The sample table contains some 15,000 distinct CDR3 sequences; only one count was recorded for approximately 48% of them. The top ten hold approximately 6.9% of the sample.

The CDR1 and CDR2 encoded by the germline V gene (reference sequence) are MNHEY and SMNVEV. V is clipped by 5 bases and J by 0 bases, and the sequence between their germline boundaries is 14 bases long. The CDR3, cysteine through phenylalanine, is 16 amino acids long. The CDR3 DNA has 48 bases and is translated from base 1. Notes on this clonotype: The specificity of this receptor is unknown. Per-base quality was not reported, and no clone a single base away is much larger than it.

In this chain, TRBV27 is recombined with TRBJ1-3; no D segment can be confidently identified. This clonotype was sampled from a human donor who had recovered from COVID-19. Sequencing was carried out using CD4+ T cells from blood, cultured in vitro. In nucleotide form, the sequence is TGTGCCAGCAGTCCGTGGACGGGAAACTCTGGAAACACCATATATTTT. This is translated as CASSPWTGNSGNTIYF.